This T cell receptor beta chain was obtained from a study of T cells expressing NK-cell markers. The overall study: Seven sequenced donors out of eight were HCMV-seropositive, one seronegative.

From the 5' RACE reads, TCRdb lists one entry per CDR3 protein and no DNA. Its table lists 350,000 to 450,000 distinct CDR3 sequences. Per germline, CDR1 KGHDR and CDR2 SFDVKD. CDR3 length: 16 amino acids. As for this clonotype: Its antigen remains unidentified.

Study-wide findings and caveats: Where several donors were concerned, these clonotypes also led the CD3+CD56-NKG2C+ fraction. Five to seven of the donors carried dominant NKG2C+ clonotypes that took up about 1.0-7.0% of their CD8+ T cells.

Sequenced material: blood T cells: a sorted CD56 or NKG2C T cell subset, CD4+ or CD8+ T cells, or bulk PBMC T cells (not recorded which). This receptor was obtained from a man aged 18 to 70 in good health. The V call is TRBV24-1, the J call TRBJ2-1; TCRdb calls TRBD1, which cannot be checked without DNA. The CDR3 is CATSDPTGENGNEQFF.